This T cell receptor beta chain stems from a study of sequential checkpoint blockade in melanoma. The wider study: Arm A got nivolumab then ipilimumab; arm B the reverse, 1:1. After both sequences, patients received maintenance nivolumab.

Here immunoSEQ multiplex PCR was the method, and the copy in TCRdb shows in-frame clones only, minus some. There are 9,500 to 15,000 clones in the sample; 82% occur only once, and 6% to 8.5% lies in the top ten. Treatment described: randomized to nivolumab then ipilimumab (arm A) or the reverse (arm B). None of the patients previously received DNA-damaging chemotherapy. From thawed PBMCs, live CD3+CD8+ cells negative for CD19 and CD56 were sorted. The V gene's germline CDR1 is SEHNR and CDR2 FQNEAQ (reference sequence). Trimming removed 5 bases from V and 11 bases from J, with 16 bases in between. The CDR3 consists of 13 residues.

J is TRBJ1-3 and V is TRBV7-9; D call uncertain. The receptor was derived from a human donor with melanoma. The material sequenced was CD8+ T cells sorted from blood (inferred from file names), taken from a patient given nivolumab and ipilimumab in sequence. CDR3 region: CASSPPEFIAIYF. The CDR3 DNA reads as TGTGCCAGCAGCCCGCCCGAGTTCATCGCCATATATTTT.